The 5 T cell receptor beta chains below come from one sample, sequenced in a study of blood T cell repertoires in COVID-19. Only in-frame clones appear in the TCRdb table, and some are missing; sequencing was by immunoSEQ multiplex PCR. The sample consists of 200,000 to 250,000 clones, about 80% of them appearing once. Source material: PBMCs or T cells enriched from blood (not recorded which). All receptors come from a woman aged 50 to 60 who had been exposed to COVID-19.

This clone was detected once. The gene calls are TRBV5-4 and TRBJ1-2; TRBD1 is a possible D gene (5 bases). The CDR3 contains 12 residues. The V end was cut by 4 bases, the J end by 6 bases, with 10 bases between. Germline V gives CDR1 SGHNT, CDR2 YYREEE (reference sequence). CDR3 DNA: TGTGCCAGCAGCGGGGCAGCCGATGGCTACACCTTC. Its protein is CASSGAADGYTF.

The chain recombines TRBV15 with TRBJ1-5; 9 nucleotides line up with TRBD1. Germline V gives CDR1 LNHNV, CDR2 YYDKDF (reference sequence). The CDR3 consists of 16 residues. The junction had 7 bases not matched to a gene; V was cut back by 1 base and J by 6 bases. The CDR3 is CATSRGGQGGSQPQHF. The CDR3 region has the DNA TGTGCCACCAGCAGAGGGGGACAGGGAGGGAGTCAGCCCCAGCATTTT.

The chain recombines TRBV27 with TRBJ2-1, with 9 bases that match TRBD2. This CDR3 has 18 amino acids. Looked up from germline, CDR1 is MNHEY and CDR2 is SMNVEV (reference sequence). V lost 2 bases, J lost 7 bases, and 15 bases stayed unmatched. The DNA for the CDR3 is TGTGCCAGCAGTTTACTTTTGGTTGAGGGACTAGCCGGGAATGAGCAGTTCTTC. Protein: CASSLLLVEGLAGNEQFF.

The chain carries TRBV19 and TRBJ2-1, with 8 bases that match TRBD2. The junction had 14 bases not matched to a gene; V was cut back by 6 bases and J by 7 bases. This CDR3 spans 16 amino acids. Germline-derived CDR1 and CDR2 are LNHDA and SQIVND (reference sequence). The CDR3 DNA reads as TGTGCCAGTAGCGCTACTGAGCGGGGGCCTTCGAATGAGCAGTTCTTC. Amino acid sequence: CASSATERGPSNEQFF. Full variable domain (rest looked up from reference TRBV19 and TRBJ2-1): DGGITQSPKYLFRKEGQNVTLSCEQNLNHDAMYWYRQDPGQGLRLIYYSQIVNDFQKGDIAEGYSVSREKKESFPLTVTSAQKNPTAFYLCASSATERGPSNEQFFGPGTRLTVL.

The V call is TRBV28, the J call TRBJ1-2; a weak D match, TRBD1 (6 bases). The CDR3 is 11 amino acids. CDR1 and CDR2 (germline): MDHEN, SYDVKM. The V end lost 7 bases, the J end lost 8 bases, and 11 bases lay between the germline ends. The CDR3 is CASTPGEGYTF. The CDR3, as DNA: TGTGCCAGCACCCCAGGGGAAGGCTACACCTTC.